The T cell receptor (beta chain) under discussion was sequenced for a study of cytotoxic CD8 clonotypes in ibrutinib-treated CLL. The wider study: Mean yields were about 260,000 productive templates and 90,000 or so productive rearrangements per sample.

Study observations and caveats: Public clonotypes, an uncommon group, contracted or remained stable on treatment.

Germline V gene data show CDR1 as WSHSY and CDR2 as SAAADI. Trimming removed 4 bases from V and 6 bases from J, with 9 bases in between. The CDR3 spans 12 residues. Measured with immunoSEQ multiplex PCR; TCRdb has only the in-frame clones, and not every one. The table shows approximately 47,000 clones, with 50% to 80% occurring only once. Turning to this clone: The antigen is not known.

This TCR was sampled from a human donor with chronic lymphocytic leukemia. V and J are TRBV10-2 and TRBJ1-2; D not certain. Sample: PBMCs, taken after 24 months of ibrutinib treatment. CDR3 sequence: CASSGGFDGYTF. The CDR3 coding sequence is TGCGCCAGCAGTGGGGGTTTCGATGGCTACACCTTC.